This TCR beta chain was observed in a study of blood T cell repertoires in COVID-19. On the study more broadly: Italy, Spain and the United States were the sources of the convalescent and acute COVID-19 samples. From T cells, B-cell-depleted T cells, or PBMCs came the material, which was cDNA or gDNA.

Germline assignment: CDR1 MNHEY and CDR2 SVGEGT. V lost 2 bases, J lost 4 bases, and 14 bases lay in between. The CDR3 consists of 15 residues. Study processing details: Scientists estimated how many nucleated cells there were by amplifying reference gene primers. Profiled with immunoSEQ multiplex PCR; TCRdb holds only in-frame clones, not every one. The V and J calls and clone size come from that table; D and trimming were worked out from the DNA. Counted here are roughly 250,000 clones, about nine tenths occurring once; the ten biggest clones make up just over 7%. V is TRBV6-2 or TRBV6-3 and J is TRBJ1-2, with no clear D. The sequence derives from a man between 60 and 75 years old who had recovered from COVID-19. Sequenced sample: peripheral blood. The CDR3 bases are TGTGCCAGCAGTTACACTAACACCGAACTCTATGGCTACACCTTC. This gives the protein CASSYTNTELYGYTF.